The 27 T cell receptor beta chains reported below all come from one sample, sequenced in a study of cytomegalovirus exposure and HLA in healthy donors. Vbeta (60) and Jbeta (13) primers were used in the PCR. Profiled with immunoSEQ multiplex PCR; TCRdb holds only in-frame clones, not every one. Of approximately 140,000 clones listed, around 79% were seen once; the top ten hold 3.5%. Sequencing was done on a sample of PBMCs. Source of these receptors: a human donor in good health.

The CDR3 reads CASGTIISPLHF. The CDR3 bases are TGTGCTAGTGGCACTATTATTTCACCCCTCCACTTT. This chain joins TRBV12-5 and TRBJ1-6; D ambiguous. The germline gives CDR1 LGHNT, CDR2 FRNRAP. There are 12 residues in the CDR3. The V gene lost 6 bases and the J gene lost 9 bases, with 9 bases spanning the gap.

The rearrangement links TRBV7-9 to TRBJ1-2; the D is unclear. Germline loops: CDR1 SEHNR, CDR2 FQNEAQ (reference sequence). This CDR3 contains 16 residues. V was clipped by 3 bases and J by 0 bases, with 14 bases between them. The CDR3 DNA sequence: TGTGCCAGCAGCTTCGAGTCCGGAGGTGCTAACTATGGCTACACCTTC. This translates into CASSFESGGANYGYTF. Filled out from reference TRBV7-9 and TRBJ1-2, the complete variable domain reads DTGVSQNPRHKITKRGQNVTFRCDPISEHNRLYWYRQTLGQGPEFLTYFQNEAQLEKSRLLSDRFSAERPKGSFSTLEIQRTEQGDSAMYLCASSFESGGANYGYTFGSGTRLTVV.

This chain uses TRBV29-1 with TRBJ2-5, with 7 bases identical to TRBD2. The CDR3 length is 16 residues. The V segment lost 7 bases and the J segment 4 bases; nucleotides outside the gene matches: 18. The germline V gene has CDR1 SQVTM and CDR2 ANQGSEA. DNA of the CDR3: TGCAGCGCCGGGGGGTGTTGCATGGGGTTACGAGAGACCCAGTACTTC. It specifies CSAGGCCMGLRETQYF.

This chain uses TRBV28 with TRBJ2-7; 7 bases align to TRBD2. The CDR3 length is 16 residues. Germline V gene lookup returns CDR1 MDHEN and CDR2 SYDVKM. V dropped 5 bases and J dropped 3; count of bases not matched to a gene: 13. The CDR3 protein is CASSDNRGEGLYEQYF. The CDR3 DNA reads as TGTGCCAGCAGTGATAACCGAGGGGAGGGCCTCTACGAGCAGTACTTC.

V gene TRBV10-3 combines with J gene TRBJ2-1, with a tentative D call TRBD2 (5 bases). CDR1 and CDR2 from the germline V gene are ENHRY and SYGVKD. The CDR3 has 13 residues. Trimming removed 4 bases from V and 5 bases from J, with 9 bases in between. The CDR3 protein is CAISAGLDNEQFF. The CDR3 nucleotides read TGTGCCATCAGTGCGGGGTTAGACAATGAGCAGTTCTTC.

The V gene is TRBV29-1, the J gene TRBJ2-1, with D hard to call. V lost 3 bases, J lost 8 bases, and 14 bases lay in between. Germline V gene lookup returns CDR1 SQVTM and CDR2 ANQGSEA. This CDR3 has 13 amino acids. Here the CDR3 reads CSVEDLAGDEQFF. The CDR3 DNA reads as TGCAGCGTTGAGGATTTAGCCGGCGATGAGCAGTTCTTC.

This CDR3 reads CASSLGAGLYEQYF. DNA of the CDR3: TGTGCCAGCAGCTTGGGAGCGGGCCTCTACGAGCAGTACTTC. The V call is TRBV5-4, the J call TRBJ2-7; tentatively, D is TRBD2 (6 bases). The CDR3 consists of 14 residues. Trimming shortened V by 0 bases and J by 3 bases, and 10 bases separated the two germline ends. Germline V gene sequence: CDR1 SGHNT, CDR2 YYREEE (reference sequence).

The chain joins TRBV18 to TRBJ1-2; 12 positions agree with TRBD1. V shed 2 bases, J shed 2 bases, and the junction held 9 bases outside the gene matches. This CDR3 has 18 amino acids. Germline-derived CDR1 and CDR2 are KGHSH and LQKENI. The CDR3 nucleotides are TGTGCCAGCTCACCATTGTTTACGGGACAGGGGGCCAACTATGGCTACACCTTC. Its translation: CASSPLFTGQGANYGYTF.

V and J are TRBV5-6 and TRBJ2-7, with 9 bases that match TRBD2. With V trimmed by 0 bases and J by 4 bases, 8 bases remained unmatched. Germline V gene data show CDR1 as SGHDT and CDR2 as YYEEEE. This CDR3 spans 16 amino acids. In DNA form, the CDR3 reads TGTGCCAGCAGCTTGGTGGCGGGAGGGTATTCATACGAGCAGTACTTC. It specifies CASSLVAGGYSYEQYF.

The chain couples TRBV5-4 to TRBJ1-6; D not resolved. The CDR3 runs to 14 residues. The germline V gene encodes CDR1 SGHNT and CDR2 YYREEE (reference sequence). V lost 4 bases, J lost 6 bases, and 11 bases lay in between. The CDR3 DNA sequence: TGTGCCAGCAGCGCTAGTCAGTTTAATTCACCCCTCCACTTT. Translated: CASSASQFNSPLHF.

The chain employs TRBV2 and TRBJ1-2, with D tentatively TRBD1 (5 bases). Trimming stripped 7 bases from V and 7 bases from J, with 16 bases between. Germline-derived CDR1 and CDR2 are SNHLY and FYNNEI. There are 13 residues in the CDR3. For the CDR3, the DNA is TGTGCCAGCATCGTCGGGGGAGTTGGTGGCTACACCTTC. This encodes CASIVGGVGGYTF.

J is TRBJ1-2 and V is TRBV5-6, with D possibly TRBD1 on 5 matching bases. V lost 3 bases to trimming and J lost 5 bases, with 11 bases between them. CDR1 is SGHDT and CDR2 is YYEEEE in the germline V gene. The CDR3 sequence is 13 residues long. DNA of the CDR3: TGTGCCAGCAGCTCGACAGTGACATATGGCTACACCTTC. This encodes CASSSTVTYGYTF.

The J gene is TRBJ2-3, the V gene TRBV6-4, with D perhaps TRBD2 (5 bases). The germline V gene encodes CDR1 MRHNA and CDR2 SNTAGT. This CDR3 has 15 amino acids. The germline V and J ends were trimmed by 5 bases and 1 base, with 13 bases remaining between them. CDR3 sequence (DNA): TGTGCCAGCAGTCCTGAATCCGGGGGCACAGATACGCAGTATTTT. Protein sequence: CASSPESGGTDTQYF.

The chain recombines TRBV18 with TRBJ2-7; a possible D gene is TRBD1 (6 bases). Germline loops: CDR1 KGHSH, CDR2 LQKENI. The CDR3 has 14 amino acids. V was trimmed by 3 bases and J by 3 bases, leaving 12 bases between them. CDR3 nucleotides: TGTGCCAGCTCACCCCCAGGGGCCTTCTACGAGCAGTACTTC. This translates into CASSPPGAFYEQYF.

This chain uses TRBV7-9 with TRBJ2-6; the D gene is possibly TRBD1 (6 bases). The CDR3 totals 19 residues. V lost 3 bases and J 1 base, leaving 19 bases between the germline ends. The germline CDR1 and CDR2 sequences are SEHNR and FQNEAQ (reference sequence). As DNA, the CDR3 is TGTGCCAGCAGCTTTGGCCCCAGGGGCACCATATCTGGGGCCAACGTCCTGACTTTC. Its translation is CASSFGPRGTISGANVLTF.

V is TRBV2 and J is TRBJ2-5, with D perhaps matching TRBD2 (5 bases). Trimming shortened V by 5 bases and J by 3 bases, and 16 bases separated the two germline ends. The CDR3 has 15 amino acids. CDR1 is SNHLY and CDR2 is FYNNEI in the germline V gene. Written as DNA, the CDR3 is TGTGCCAGCAGTCAAATTCCCGCCGGGGAAGAGACCCAGTACTTC. Its translation is CASSQIPAGEETQYF.

In its sample, this clone was seen once. The V and J genes are TRBV4-1 and TRBJ1-2, with D uncertain. The CDR3 sequence is 15 residues long. Germline CDR1 MGHRA, CDR2 YSYEKL. V gave up 0 bases and J gave up 2 bases, with 10 bases separating them. The CDR3 DNA reads TGCGCCAGCAGCCAAGAAGAGAACGGGAACTATGGCTACACCTTC. It codes for CASSQEENGNYGYTF.

This clone occurred once. The chain is built from TRBV6-1 and TRBJ1-2; D remains unclear. Trimming removed 1 base from V and 3 bases from J, with 12 bases in between. The CDR3 totals 15 residues. CDR1 and CDR2 (germline): MNHNS, SASEGT. The CDR3 sequence: CASSEGIDRDYGYTF. The CDR3 coding sequence is TGTGCCAGCAGTGAAGGTATAGATCGGGACTATGGCTACACCTTC.

The V gene is TRBV27, the J gene TRBJ1-1, with 9 bases aligning to TRBD1. The CDR3 runs 14 residues. V gave up 6 bases and J gave up 5 bases; unmatched junction bases: 7. From germline, CDR1 is MNHEY and CDR2 SMNVEV (reference sequence). CDR3 DNA sequence: TGTGCCAGCAGGGAACAGGGGGCAGTTACTGAAGCTTTCTTT. This encodes CASREQGAVTEAFF.

The table lists this clone with a count of one. The V call is TRBV6-1, the J call TRBJ1-1, with D possibly being TRBD1 (5 bases). Germline CDR1 and CDR2: MNHNS and SASEGT. This CDR3 is 14 amino acids long. Trimming left V 6 bases short and J 1 base short, with 12 bases between. DNA for the CDR3: TGTGCCAGCAGGGAGGGACGCCAGAACACTGAAGCTTTCTTT. Translated: CASREGRQNTEAFF.

Concerning this clone: The junction departs from germline at one end; a sequencing error may be responsible. The chain links TRBV7-9 to TRBJ2-7, with D possibly being TRBD2 (6 bases). This CDR3 is 12 amino acids long. Germline assignment: CDR1 SEHNR and CDR2 FQNEAQ (reference sequence). For the CDR3, the DNA is TGTTCCAGCAGCTTCGGCGGGGACGAGCAGTACTTC. It specifies CSSSFGGDEQYF.

This sequence joins TRBV6-5 and TRBJ2-7, with TRBD2 matching 9 bases. CDR3 length: 15 residues. J was trimmed by 2 bases and V by 6 bases; bases with no gene match: 8. Germline CDR1 MNHEY, CDR2 SVGAGI. The CDR3 here is CASRVGLAGTYEQYF. CDR3 coding DNA: TGTGCCAGCAGGGTGGGGCTAGCGGGGACCTACGAGCAGTACTTC.

The chain links TRBV5-1 to TRBJ2-2; unclear D gene. Germline V gene lookup returns CDR1 SGHRS and CDR2 YFSETQ. V was trimmed by 2 bases and J by 6 bases, leaving 2 bases between them. This CDR3 has 11 residues. The CDR3 loop is CASSFAGELFF. CDR3 in DNA: TGCGCCAGCAGCTTCGCCGGGGAGCTGTTTTTT.

This clone has more than one count but fewer than ten. This chain links TRBV28 with TRBJ1-1; 7 positions match TRBD1. J gave up 7 bases and V 5 bases, and 4 bases lay outside the gene matches. Per germline, CDR1 MDHEN and CDR2 SYDVKM. The length of the CDR3 is 12 residues. The CDR3 spells CASSRGQNEAFF. CDR3 nucleotides: TGTGCCAGCAGTAGGGGACAGAATGAAGCTTTCTTT.

This clone was recorded a few times. The V gene is TRBV5-6, the J gene TRBJ2-2; 10 bases agree with TRBD2. Unmatched junction bases numbered 3, after V lost 0 bases and J lost 1 base. Germline CDR1 is SGHDT and CDR2 is YYEEEE. This CDR3 region has 17 residues. In DNA form, the CDR3 reads TGTGCCAGCAGCTTGGGGGGGACTAGCGTGAACACCGGGGAGCTGTTTTTT. Protein product: CASSLGGTSVNTGELFF.

V and J are TRBV19 and TRBJ1-5, with D hard to call. The CDR3 spans 16 residues. V lost 4 bases to trimming and J lost 2 bases, with 15 bases between them. CDR1 and CDR2 from the germline V gene are LNHDA and SQIVND (reference sequence). The CDR3: CASSKLGTVGNQPQHF. As DNA, the CDR3 is TGTGCCAGTAGTAAGTTGGGCACAGTGGGCAATCAGCCCCAGCATTTT.

The rearrangement joins TRBV10-2 to TRBJ2-1, with 8 bases that match TRBD2. The CDR3 length is 14 residues. The junction had 8 bases not matched to a gene; V was cut back by 10 bases and J by 3 bases. CDR1 WSHSY and CDR2 SAAADI come from the germline V gene. Written as DNA, the CDR3 is TGCGCCACCCTGACCGGGACTAGCTACAATGAGCAGTTCTTC. Its protein is CATLTGTSYNEQFF.